The entry below gives a single TCR beta chain sequence along with its context. It has no known antigen specificity. No qualities accompany the bases; no much larger clone lies one base away. Receptors were amplified or captured by multiplex PCR. TCRdb shows the sequencer as Illumina HiSeq 4000. TCR beta libraries were built with iRepertoire HTBI primers and Arm-PCR amplification of CDR3 regions. Gel purification was performed on PCR products prior to sequencing. In the authors' own workflow: Gene usage analysis of CDR3 amino acid clonotypes relied on the 60 or so TRBV and 14 TRBJ segments identified across samples. COPE and FqMerger were used to merge the filtered high-quality paired reads into contigs. Contigs were aligned with BLAST to IMGT TRBV, TRBD and TRBJ reference genes, and CDR3 was defined per IMGT. Highly expanded clones were defined as clonotypes with a frequency above 0.1%. Shannon entropy was used to measure repertoire diversity, and the Gini coefficient was used to measure V-J evenness. A clonotype found in more than one individual was treated as public. Using fastp at Q25 and MiXCR, TCRdb reprocessed the public reads and kept productive beta chains. Under each unique CDR3 protein, matching rows form one entry showing the most common genes and DNA. TCRdb's processing, not the authors' own work, is the source of the V and J calls. The sample has about 310,000 distinct CDR3 sequences on record, around 20% of them singletons. The leading ten clones occupy around three fifths of the sample.

The data were obtained in a study of regulatory T cells in long-lasting Graves disease (dated by TCRdb to about 2021). About the study as a whole: Persistent Graves' disease was defined as persistently positive TSH receptor autoantibodies together with antithyroid drug treatment for over 5 years. Persistent Graves' disease patients in the clinical cohort had taken antithyroid drugs for about 10.3 years on average. Peripheral blood TCR sequencing and RNA sequencing compared persistent Graves' disease patients with newly diagnosed Graves' disease patients. The study took place in China and was registered as a clinical trial. A total of roughly 35 samples were covered by TCR sequencing, comprising some 13 persistent and around 20 newly diagnosed Graves' disease patients. Broad study findings and their caveats: The study examined only peripheral blood because the primary lesion, thyroid tissue, could not be accessed. Sequencing and analysis were limited to the TCR beta chain. Lower TCR Shannon entropy and fewer highly expanded clones were observed in persistent Graves' disease patients than in newly diagnosed patients, which suggested clonal expansion. A larger number of public clonotypes was shared among persistent patients (approximately 3,000) than among newly diagnosed patients (around 970). The authors noted that the small sample size was a limitation that may lower accuracy. Preferential use of TRBV28, TRBJ1-2 and TRBJ2-5 was observed in persistent disease, whereas TRBV20-1 and TRBJ2-1 were favored in newly diagnosed disease.

The CDR3 contains 16 residues, cysteine and phenylalanine counted. The only DNA kept is the CDR3, 48 bases in frame from the first base. CDR1 and CDR2 are read off the germline V gene as LGHNA and YNFKEQ. V is trimmed back by 3 bases and J by 3 bases, and the junction contains 8 bases that no gene match accounts for. This sample's time point label indicates: persistent/refractory GD, antithyroid drugs over 5 years with positive TRAb. For both TCR sequencing and RNA sequencing, RNA was extracted from PBMCs using TRIzol. The diagnosis of Graves' disease followed American Thyroid Association guidelines. Patients for the study were recruited at an endocrinology department in Xi'an, China. Each patient gave approximately 10 milliliters of peripheral blood, collected in an EDTA anticoagulant tube. Ficoll Paque Plus density gradient separation was used to isolate PBMCs, and no further T cell sorting was performed. An Agilent 2100 Bioanalyzer and agarose gel were used to assess RNA quality, and a NanoDrop 2000 was used to measure RNA concentration.

The receptor's source is a female donor with Graves disease. The sequencing used peripheral blood mononuclear cells (PBMCs), collected when the disease was refractory, from a patient treated with antithyroid drugs. The V and J genes are TRBV4-2 and TRBJ2-1; 7 of the junction bases match TRBD2. In nucleotides, the sequence is TGTGCCAGCAGCCAGGGGGAGGGACCTTACTACAATGAGCAGTTCTTC. The encoded protein is CASSQGEGPYYNEQFF.